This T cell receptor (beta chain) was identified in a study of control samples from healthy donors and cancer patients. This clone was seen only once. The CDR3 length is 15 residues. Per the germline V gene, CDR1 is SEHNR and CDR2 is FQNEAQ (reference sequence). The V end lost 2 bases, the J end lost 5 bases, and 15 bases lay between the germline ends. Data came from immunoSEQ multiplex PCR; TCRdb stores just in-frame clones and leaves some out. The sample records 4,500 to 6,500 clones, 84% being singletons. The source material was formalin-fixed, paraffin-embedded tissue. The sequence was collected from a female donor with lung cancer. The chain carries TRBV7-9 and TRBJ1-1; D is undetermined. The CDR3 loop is CASSLLSGRETEAFF. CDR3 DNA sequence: TGTGCCAGCAGCTTACTTTCGGGAAGGGAAACTGAAGCTTTCTTT.